This entry lists 18 T cell receptor beta chains sequenced from one sample in a study of early T cells in non-severe SARS-CoV-2 infection. TCRdb recomputed calls from the 5' RACE reads with MiXCR, one row per CDR3 protein. The repertoire consists of tens of thousands of distinct CDR3 sequences, with about 10% occurring once and the leading ten covering less than 3.5%. Sequenced material: whole blood, taken at baseline. These receptors all come from an adult who was a healthcare worker with PCR-confirmed SARS-CoV-2 infection or an uninfected control (not recorded which).

V is TRBV20-1 and J is TRBJ2-7, with TRBD2 as a possible D gene (6 bases). Germline V gives CDR1 DFQATT, CDR2 SNEGSKA (reference sequence). V was pared by 1 base and J by 2 bases, with 12 bases between. The CDR3 runs 14 residues. CDR3 DNA: TGCAGTGCTAGAGTGGGAGGAGCTACCTACGAGCAGTACTTC. This encodes CSARVGGATYEQYF.

This clonotype was counted many times. The rearrangement uses TRBV5-1 and TRBJ1-1, with D unclear. V lost 1 base and J lost 7, with 11 bases in between. CDR3 length: 13 amino acids. Germline loops: CDR1 SGHRS, CDR2 YFSETQ. The CDR3 region is CASSLIVGLEAFF. DNA for the CDR3: TGCGCCAGCAGCTTGATCGTAGGCCTTGAAGCTTTCTTT. Combining the CDR3 with reference TRBV5-1 and TRBJ1-1 gives the whole variable domain KAGVTQTPRYLIKTRGQQVTLSCSPISGHRSVSWYQQTPGQGLQFLFEYFSETQRNKGNFPGRFSGRQFSNSRSEMNVSTLELGDSALYLCASSLIVGLEAFFGQGTRLTVV.

This clonotype was seen many times. CDR3 nucleotides: TGTGCCAGCAGCGCCAGTACAGGGGTCCTAACTGAAGCTTTCTTT. Protein product: CASSASTGVLTEAFF. The chain recombines TRBV9 with TRBJ1-1; 7 bases line up with TRBD1. The CDR3 sequence is 15 residues long. With V trimmed by 3 bases and J by 5 bases, 10 bases remained unmatched. Germline lookup yields CDR1 SGDLS and CDR2 YYNGEE.

This clonotype was counted many times. Here the CDR3 reads CASSAGPNTEAFF. CDR3 in DNA: TGTGCCAGCAGTGCCGGCCCGAACACTGAAGCTTTCTTT. The chain employs TRBV12-3 or TRBV12-4 and TRBJ1-1; no clear D gene. The length of the CDR3 is 13 residues. Trimming stripped 5 bases from V and 1 base from J, with 8 bases between.

This clonotype has a handful of counts. V and J are TRBV30 and TRBJ2-7, with 9 bases aligning to TRBD1. Trimming removed 4 bases from V and 3 bases from J; junction bases left unmatched: 13. The CDR3 is made up of 16 amino acids. CDR1 and CDR2 (germline): GTSNPN, SVGIG (reference sequence). CDR3 protein: CAWTNPRTGEFYEQYF. The CDR3 coding sequence is TGTGCCTGGACCAACCCCCGGACAGGGGAGTTCTACGAGCAGTACTTC.

The rearrangement uses TRBV7-2 and TRBJ2-2; 7 bases map to TRBD1. The trim removed 3 bases at V and 4 bases at J, leaving 5 bases unmatched. Per the germline V gene, CDR1 is SGHTA and CDR2 is FQGNSA. The CDR3 has 15 amino acids. Here the CDR3 reads CASSFKAGGTGELFF. The DNA of the CDR3 is TGTGCCAGCAGCTTCAAAGCAGGGGGCACCGGGGAGCTGTTTTTT.

This clonotype has at least ten counts. The gene calls are TRBV29-1 and TRBJ1-2, with 8 bases matching TRBD1. The V gene end was trimmed by 8 bases and the J gene end by 4 bases; junction bases not matched to a gene: 6. CDR1 SQVTM and CDR2 ANQGSEA come from the germline V gene. The CDR3 is 12 residues long. CDR3 nucleotides: TGCAGCACGCGGACAGGGCCCTATGGCTACACCTTC. Amino acids: CSTRTGPYGYTF. Looking up the rest from reference TRBV29-1 and TRBJ1-2 gives the full variable domain: SAVISQKPSRDICQRGTSLTIQCQVDSQVTMMFWYRQQPGQSLTLIATANQGSEATYESGFVIDKFPISRPNLTFSTLTVSNMSPEDSSIYLCSTRTGPYGYTFGSGTRLTVV.

The table lists this clonotype with many counts. This chain connects TRBV18 to TRBJ1-1; D gene unclear. Trimming took off 3 bases at V and 13 bases at J, with 18 bases between the two ends. Germline loops: CDR1 KGHSH, CDR2 LQKENI. The CDR3 is 13 amino acids. CDR3 amino acids: CASSPPWVSEVFF. CDR3 DNA sequence: TGTGCCAGCTCACCCCCTTGGGTCTCGGAGGTTTTCTTT.

The sample holds a few counts of this clonotype. V is TRBV11-2 and J is TRBJ1-2; TRBD1 matches at 10 bases. The germline V gene has CDR1 SGHAT and CDR2 FQNNGV. The junction had 6 bases not matched to a gene; V was cut back by 7 bases and J by 4 bases. The CDR3 runs 14 residues. The CDR3 spells CASTPGQGTYGYTF. CDR3 coding DNA: TGTGCCAGCACTCCGGGACAGGGGACCTATGGCTACACCTTC.

This clonotype was seen more than once but under ten times. The rearrangement joins TRBV10-1 to TRBJ2-2; D is perhaps TRBD1 (6 bases). Germline assignment: CDR1 WNHNN and CDR2 SYGVQD (reference sequence). This CDR3 comprises 14 residues. The V end lost 5 bases, the J end lost 1 base, and 8 bases lay between the germline ends. CDR3 protein: CASSSTGNTGELFF. The CDR3 nucleotides are TGCGCCAGCAGTTCGACAGGGAACACCGGGGAGCTGTTTTTT.

This sequence joins TRBV7-2 and TRBJ2-2; D is unclear. The CDR3 consists of 13 residues. The germline V and J ends were trimmed by 5 bases and 4 bases, with 8 bases remaining between them. Germline CDR1 is SGHTA and CDR2 is FQGNSA. The CDR3 DNA reads as TGTGCCAGCAGCACCGACTTCACCGGGGAGCTGTTTTTT. Its protein is CASSTDFTGELFF.

The rearrangement joins TRBV29-1 to TRBJ2-7; 11 bases line up with TRBD2. The ends lost 7 bases at V and 0 bases at J; junction bases unmatched: 8. Germline-derived CDR1 and CDR2 are SQVTM and ANQGSEA. The CDR3 spans 15 residues. For the CDR3, the DNA is TGCAGCGCACTCCAAACTAGCGGGGGCTCCTACGAGCAGTACTTC. Translated, it gives CSALQTSGGSYEQYF.

The DNA of the CDR3 is TGTGCCAGCAGCTCCGGAATGGGAAGCTCCTACGAGCAGTACTTC. Translated: CASSSGMGSSYEQYF. The gene calls are TRBV7-8 and TRBJ2-7; D is ambiguous. This CDR3 has 15 residues. The germline V and J ends were trimmed by 4 bases and 0 bases, with 13 bases remaining between them. CDR1 and CDR2 (germline): SGHVS, FQNEAQ.

The rearrangement uses TRBV7-2 and TRBJ1-2; tentative D call: TRBD1 (5 bases). V was cut by 5 bases and J by 4 bases, with 14 bases left in between. Germline assignment: CDR1 SGHTA and CDR2 FQGNSA. There are 14 residues in the CDR3. DNA for the CDR3: TGTGCCAGCAGCCCTAGGGGTAATTCCTATGGCTACACCTTC. Translated, it gives CASSPRGNSYGYTF.

This clonotype was counted between two and nine times. This sequence joins TRBV4-1 and TRBJ2-1, with 12 bases fitting TRBD2. V was pared by 2 bases and J by 6 bases, with 2 bases of the junction left unmatched. Looked up from germline, CDR1 is MGHRA and CDR2 is YSYEKL. The CDR3 runs 15 residues. As DNA, the CDR3 is TGCGCCAGCAGCCAACTGGGACTAGCGGGCAATGAGCAGTTCTTC. Amino acids: CASSQLGLAGNEQFF.

This clonotype was counted a few times. The chain recombines TRBV5-1 with TRBJ1-1, with D possibly being TRBD1 (5 bases). Germline values: CDR1 SGHRS, CDR2 YFSETQ. With 6 bases removed from V and 7 bases from J, the gap between germline ends came to 10 bases. This CDR3 contains 11 residues. The CDR3 DNA sequence: TGCGCCAGCATCCGGGACGGTGAAGCTTTCTTT. It is translated as CASIRDGEAFF.

In its sample, this clonotype was seen a few times. The chain joins TRBV20-1 to TRBJ2-5; 14 bases map to TRBD2. The V segment lost 6 bases and the J segment 4 bases; nucleotides outside the gene matches: 1. The CDR3 consists of 13 residues. Germline V lookup: CDR1 DFQATT, CDR2 SNEGSKA (reference sequence). The CDR3 DNA follows: TGCAGTGCCGGGACTAGCGGGGGAGAGACCCAGTACTTC. The encoded protein is CSAGTSGGETQYF.

The count of this clonotype is one. The gene calls are TRBV15 and TRBJ2-3; 10 bases align to TRBD1. The CDR3 runs to 15 residues. CDR1 and CDR2 from the germline V gene are LNHNV and YYDKDF (reference sequence). Germline trimming cut 5 bases from V and 4 bases from J; bases unmatched to any gene: 6. The CDR3 coding sequence is TGTGCCACCAGCGCCGACAGGGGGCAAGCAGATACGCAGTATTTT. Translated: CATSADRGQADTQYF.